The sequence of this T cell receptor (beta chain) was determined in a study of T cells in localized non-small cell lung cancer. The study's findings and limits: Appearances in adjacent lung were noted for a median roughly 58 of the top 100 tumor clones.

Remarks on this clone: Its antigen is unknown.

Profiling relied on immunoSEQ multiplex PCR, and the TCRdb table lists in-frame clones only, not all of them. The sample holds 50,000 or so clones, about 78% seen once. V was pared by 1 base and J by 10 bases, with 2 bases of the junction left unmatched. Germline CDR1 reads LGHNT; CDR2 reads FRNRAP. This CDR3 comprises 12 residues. This chain links TRBV12-5 with TRBJ1-1; TRBD1 matches 8 bases. The source was PBMCs, collected before any cancer treatment. The TCR sequence derives from a woman aged 35 to 70 with stage II lung adenocarcinoma. The CDR3, as DNA: TGTGCTAGTGGTTTGGGGACAGGGCGAGCTTTCTTT. The encoded protein is CASGLGTGRAFF. Full variable domain (remainder filled in from reference TRBV12-5 and TRBJ1-1): DARVTQTPRHKVTEMGQEVTMRCQPILGHNTVFWYRQTMMQGLELLAYFRNRAPLDDSGMPKDRFSAEMPDATLATLKIQPSEPRDSAVYFCASGLGTGRAFFGQGTRLTVV.